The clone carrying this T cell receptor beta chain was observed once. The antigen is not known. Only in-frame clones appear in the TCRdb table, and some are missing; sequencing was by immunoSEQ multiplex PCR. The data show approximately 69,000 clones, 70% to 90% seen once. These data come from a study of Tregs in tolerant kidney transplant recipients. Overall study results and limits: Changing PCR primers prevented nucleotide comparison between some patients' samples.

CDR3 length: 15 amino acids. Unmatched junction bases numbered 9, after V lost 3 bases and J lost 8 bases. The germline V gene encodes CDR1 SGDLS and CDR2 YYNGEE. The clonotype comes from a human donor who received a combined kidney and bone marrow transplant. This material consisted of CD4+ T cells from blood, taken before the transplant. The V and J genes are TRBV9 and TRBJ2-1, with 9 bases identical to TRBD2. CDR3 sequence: CASSAPAGLAHEQFF. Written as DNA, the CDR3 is TGTGCCAGCAGCGCCCCGGCGGGACTAGCCCATGAGCAGTTCTTC.